The T cell receptor (beta chain) under discussion was sequenced for a study of T cell responses to AZD1222 COVID-19 vaccine. Notes on the study in general: In a largely white British group with more females than males, clonal diversity was possibly underestimated. Unmutated variant regions reportedly attract nearly half of all spike-specific TCRs. Along spike, vaccine-associated CD4 TCRs were found throughout, with dominance at 160-218 and 743-854.

Trimming shortened V by 4 bases and J by 1 base, and 11 bases separated the two germline ends. This CDR3 spans 14 amino acids. Germline-derived CDR1 and CDR2 are SGHRS and YFSETQ. For this clone: Antigen: not known.

Data came from immunoSEQ multiplex PCR; TCRdb stores just in-frame clones and leaves some out. The sample carries about 92,000 clones, 85% to 90% recorded once. This receptor was taken from an adult in good health. This material consisted of peripheral blood, taken on day 0 of AZD1222 vaccination. V is TRBV5-1 and J is TRBJ2-5; tentatively, D is TRBD2 (7 bases). CDR3 coding DNA: TGCGCCAGCAGCGGCGGGGGCCCCCAAGAGACCCAGTACTTC. It encodes CASSGGGPQETQYF. Complete variable domain (other parts from reference TRBV5-1 and TRBJ2-5): KAGVTQTPRYLIKTRGQQVTLSCSPISGHRSVSWYQQTPGQGLQFLFEYFSETQRNKGNFPGRFSGRQFSNSRSEMNVSTLELGDSALYLCASSGGGPQETQYFGPGTRLLVL.